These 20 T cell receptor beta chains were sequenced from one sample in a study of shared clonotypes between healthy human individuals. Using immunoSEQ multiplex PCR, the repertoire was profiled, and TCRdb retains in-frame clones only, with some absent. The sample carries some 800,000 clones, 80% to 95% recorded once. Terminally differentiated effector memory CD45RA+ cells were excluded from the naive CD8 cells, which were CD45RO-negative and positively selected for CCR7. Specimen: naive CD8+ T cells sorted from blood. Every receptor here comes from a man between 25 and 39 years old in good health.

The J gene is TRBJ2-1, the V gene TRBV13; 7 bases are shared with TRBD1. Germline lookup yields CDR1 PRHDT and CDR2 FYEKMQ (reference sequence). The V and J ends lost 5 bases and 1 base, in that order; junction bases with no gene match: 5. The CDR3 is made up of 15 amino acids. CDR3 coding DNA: TGTGCCAGCAGCCTGAGGGGGCGATCCTACAATGAGCAGTTCTTC. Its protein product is CASSLRGRSYNEQFF.

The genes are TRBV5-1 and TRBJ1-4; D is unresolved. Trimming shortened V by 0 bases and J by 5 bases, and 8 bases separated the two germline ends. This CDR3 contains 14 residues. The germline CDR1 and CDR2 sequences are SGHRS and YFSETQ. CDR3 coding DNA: TGCGCCAGCAGCTTGGACAAAAGGAATGAAAAACTGTTTTTT. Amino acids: CASSLDKRNEKLFF.

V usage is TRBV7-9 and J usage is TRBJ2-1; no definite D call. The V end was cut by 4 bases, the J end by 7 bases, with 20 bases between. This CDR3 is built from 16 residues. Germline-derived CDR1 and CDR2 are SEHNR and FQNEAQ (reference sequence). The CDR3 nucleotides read TGTGCCAGCAGCTCAGGTAGTACGCCGGTCCCGAATGAGCAGTTCTTC. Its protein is CASSSGSTPVPNEQFF.

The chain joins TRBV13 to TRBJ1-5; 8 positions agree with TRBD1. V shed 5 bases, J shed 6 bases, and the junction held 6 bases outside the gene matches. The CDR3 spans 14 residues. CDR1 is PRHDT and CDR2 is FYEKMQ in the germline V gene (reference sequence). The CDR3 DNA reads TGTGCCAGCAGCGCAGGGGGCGCGGGTCAGCCCCAGCATTTT. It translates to CASSAGGAGQPQHF. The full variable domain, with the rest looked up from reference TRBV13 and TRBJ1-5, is AAGVIQSPRHLIKEKRETATLKCYPIPRHDTVYWYQQGPGQDPQFLISFYEKMQSDKGSIPDRFSAQQFSDYHSELNMSSLELGDSALYFCASSAGGAGQPQHFGDGTRLSIL.

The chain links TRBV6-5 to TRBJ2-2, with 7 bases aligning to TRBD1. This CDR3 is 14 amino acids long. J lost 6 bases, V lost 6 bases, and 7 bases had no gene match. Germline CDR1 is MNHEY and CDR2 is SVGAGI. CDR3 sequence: CASRVTGLAGELFF. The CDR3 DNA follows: TGTGCCAGCAGGGTGACAGGGTTAGCCGGGGAGCTGTTTTTT.

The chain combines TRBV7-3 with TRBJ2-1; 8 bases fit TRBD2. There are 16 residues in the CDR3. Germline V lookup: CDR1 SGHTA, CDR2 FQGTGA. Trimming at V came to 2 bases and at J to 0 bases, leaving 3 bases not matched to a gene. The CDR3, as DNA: TGTGCCAGCAGCTTATCAAGCGGGAGCTCCTACAATGAGCAGTTCTTC. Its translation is CASSLSSGSSYNEQFF.

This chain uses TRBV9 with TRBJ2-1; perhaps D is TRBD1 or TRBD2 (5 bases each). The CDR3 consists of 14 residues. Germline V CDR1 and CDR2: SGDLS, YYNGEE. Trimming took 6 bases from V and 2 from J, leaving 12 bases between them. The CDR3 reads CASTGGSAYNEQFF. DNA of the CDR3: TGTGCCAGCACTGGGGGTTCCGCCTACAATGAGCAGTTCTTC. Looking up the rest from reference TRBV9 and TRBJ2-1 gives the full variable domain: DSGVTQTPKHLITATGQRVTLRCSPRSGDLSVYWYQQSLDQGLQFLIQYYNGEERAKGNILERFSAQQFPDLHSELNLSSLELGDSALYFCASTGGSAYNEQFFGPGTRLTVL.

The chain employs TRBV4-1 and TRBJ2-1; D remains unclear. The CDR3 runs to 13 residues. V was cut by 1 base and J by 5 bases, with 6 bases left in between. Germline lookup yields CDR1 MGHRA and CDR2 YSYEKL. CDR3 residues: CASSQAAHNEQFF. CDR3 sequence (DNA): TGCGCCAGCAGCCAAGCAGCTCACAATGAGCAGTTCTTC.

CDR3 DNA: TGCGCCAGCAGTGAGTCAGGACTAGCGTGGTCCTACAATGAGCAGTTCTTC. It specifies CASSESGLAWSYNEQFF. The chain employs TRBV10-2 and TRBJ2-1; TRBD2 aligns across 9 bases. Germline CDR1 WSHSY, CDR2 SAAADI. The CDR3 has 17 residues. Germline trimming cut 0 bases from V and 1 base from J; bases unmatched to any gene: 4.

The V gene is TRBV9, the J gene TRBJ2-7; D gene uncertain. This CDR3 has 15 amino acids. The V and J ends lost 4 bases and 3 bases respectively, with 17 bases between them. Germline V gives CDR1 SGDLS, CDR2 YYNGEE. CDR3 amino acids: CASSPSGNANYEQYF. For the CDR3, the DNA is TGTGCCAGCAGCCCTAGTGGAAATGCAAACTACGAGCAGTACTTC. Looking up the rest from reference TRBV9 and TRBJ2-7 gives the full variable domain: DSGVTQTPKHLITATGQRVTLRCSPRSGDLSVYWYQQSLDQGLQFLIQYYNGEERAKGNILERFSAQQFPDLHSELNLSSLELGDSALYFCASSPSGNANYEQYFGPGTRLTVT.

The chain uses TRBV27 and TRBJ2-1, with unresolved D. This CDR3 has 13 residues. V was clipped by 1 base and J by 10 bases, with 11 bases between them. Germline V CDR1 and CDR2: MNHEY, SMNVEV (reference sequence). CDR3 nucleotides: TGTGCCAGCAGTTTATTATCTGGGATGGAGCAGTTCTTC. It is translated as CASSLLSGMEQFF.

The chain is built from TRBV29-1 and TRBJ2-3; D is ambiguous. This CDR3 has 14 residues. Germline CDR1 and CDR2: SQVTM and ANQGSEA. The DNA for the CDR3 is TGCACCGTGGTGGCAGCCCAAACTACAGATACGCAGTATTTT. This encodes CTVVAAQTTDTQYF.

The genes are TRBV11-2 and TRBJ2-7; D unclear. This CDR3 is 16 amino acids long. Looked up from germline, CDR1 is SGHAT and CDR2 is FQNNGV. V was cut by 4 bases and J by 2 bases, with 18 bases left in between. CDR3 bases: TGTGCCAGCAGCTCTAGTGCGGTAGTGGGAACCTACGAGCAGTACTTC. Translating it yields CASSSSAVVGTYEQYF.

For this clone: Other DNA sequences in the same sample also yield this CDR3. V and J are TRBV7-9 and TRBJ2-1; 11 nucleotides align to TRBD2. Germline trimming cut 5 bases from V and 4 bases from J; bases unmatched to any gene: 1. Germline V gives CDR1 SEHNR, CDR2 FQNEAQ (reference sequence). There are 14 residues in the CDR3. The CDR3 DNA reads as TGTGCCAGCAGCCGGACTAGCGGGTACAATGAGCAGTTCTTC. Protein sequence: CASSRTSGYNEQFF.

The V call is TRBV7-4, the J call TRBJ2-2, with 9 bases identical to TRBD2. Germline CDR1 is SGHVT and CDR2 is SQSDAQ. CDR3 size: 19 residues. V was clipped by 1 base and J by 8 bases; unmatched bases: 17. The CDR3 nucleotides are TGTGCCAGCAGCTTAGTTGTGCGCAGGTCTAGCGGGATGTTAGGGGAGCTGTTTTTT. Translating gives CASSLVVRRSSGMLGELFF.

CDR3 DNA sequence: TGCGCCAGCAGGACCCTTCTAGCGGGAGTAGGGGAGACCCAGTACTTC. As protein: CASRTLLAGVGETQYF. The chain is built from TRBV10-1 and TRBJ2-5; 10 nucleotides agree with TRBD2. V shed 6 bases, J shed 5 bases, and the junction held 12 bases outside the gene matches. Per germline, CDR1 WNHNN and CDR2 SYGVQD (reference sequence). The CDR3 spans 16 residues.

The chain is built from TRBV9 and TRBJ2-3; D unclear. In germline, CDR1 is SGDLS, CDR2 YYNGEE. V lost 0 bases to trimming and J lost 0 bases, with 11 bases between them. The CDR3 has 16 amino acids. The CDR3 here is CASSVAVSRSTDTQYF. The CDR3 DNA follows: TGTGCCAGCAGCGTAGCGGTTAGCCGTAGCACAGATACGCAGTATTTT. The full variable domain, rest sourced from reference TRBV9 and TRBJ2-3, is DSGVTQTPKHLITATGQRVTLRCSPRSGDLSVYWYQQSLDQGLQFLIQYYNGEERAKGNILERFSAQQFPDLHSELNLSSLELGDSALYFCASSVAVSRSTDTQYFGPGTRLTVL.

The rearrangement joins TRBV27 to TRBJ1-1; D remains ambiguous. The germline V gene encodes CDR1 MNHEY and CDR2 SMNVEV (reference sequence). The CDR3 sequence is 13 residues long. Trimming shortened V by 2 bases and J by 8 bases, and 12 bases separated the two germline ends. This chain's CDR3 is CASSLAGRAEAFF. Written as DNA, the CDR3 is TGTGCCAGCAGTTTAGCAGGCCGCGCCGAAGCTTTCTTT.

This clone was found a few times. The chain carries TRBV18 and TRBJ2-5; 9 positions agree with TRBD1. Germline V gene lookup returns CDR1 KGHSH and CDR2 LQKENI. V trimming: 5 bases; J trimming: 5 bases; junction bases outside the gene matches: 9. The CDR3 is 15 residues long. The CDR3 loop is CASSVTGGELETQYF. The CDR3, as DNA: TGTGCCAGCTCAGTGACAGGGGGAGAGCTTGAGACCCAGTACTTC.

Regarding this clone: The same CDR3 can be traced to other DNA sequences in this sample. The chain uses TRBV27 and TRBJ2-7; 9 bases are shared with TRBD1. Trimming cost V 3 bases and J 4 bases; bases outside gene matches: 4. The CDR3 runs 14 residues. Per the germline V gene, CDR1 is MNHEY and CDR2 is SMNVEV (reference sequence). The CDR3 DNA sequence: TGTGCCAGCAGTTTGGGACAGGGATTTTACGAGCAGTACTTC. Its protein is CASSLGQGFYEQYF.